Each of the 11 T cell receptor beta chains below was sequenced from the same sample in a study of T-cell reconstitution after alpha-beta-depleted transplantation in children. Preparation of the TCRbeta library involved a method that used unique molecular identifiers. TCRdb recomputed calls from the PCR reads with MiXCR, one row per CDR3 protein. The data show more than 450,000 distinct CDR3 sequences, around 19% seen once. The sequences come from PBMCs from the stem cell graft donor, collected from the stem cell graft. The source is a human donor who donated a stem cell graft to a child with acute lymphoblastic leukemia.

V and J are TRBV4-1 and TRBJ2-7, with no clear D. Germline V CDR1 and CDR2: MGHRA, YSYEKL. The V and J ends lost 3 bases and 6 bases respectively, with 9 bases between them. The CDR3 has 12 amino acids. The CDR3, as DNA: TGCGCCAGCAGCCATGGTGTTGGCGAGCAGTACTTC. It is translated as CASSHGVGEQYF.

J is TRBJ2-3 and V is TRBV9, with 8 nucleotides matching TRBD1. Germline V gives CDR1 SGDLS, CDR2 YYNGEE. V lost 7 bases to trimming and J lost 5 bases; unmatched junction nucleotides: 6. This CDR3 contains 13 residues. CDR3 residues: CASAPDRVDTQYF. The CDR3 DNA reads as TGTGCCAGCGCACCGGACAGGGTAGATACGCAGTATTTT.

This clonotype has just a few counts. The chain carries TRBV5-1 and TRBJ2-3; 13 bases align to TRBD2. Germline V gives CDR1 SGHRS, CDR2 YFSETQ. The CDR3 has 16 residues. The junction had 6 bases not matched to a gene; V was cut back by 1 base and J by 7 bases. CDR3 region: CASSLTLAGGINTQYF. The CDR3, as DNA: TGCGCCAGCAGCTTGACACTAGCGGGAGGGATTAATACGCAGTATTTT.

At least ten counts were recorded for this clonotype. The rearrangement links TRBV11-1 to TRBJ2-1; either TRBD1 or TRBD2 may fit D (5 bases each). Germline CDR1 and CDR2: SGHAT and FQDESV (reference sequence). The CDR3 is 18 residues long. V was shortened by 5 bases and J by 1 base, with 21 bases between the two germline ends. CDR3 sequence reads: CASSPSDIQRASYNEQFF. The DNA of the CDR3 is TGTGCCAGCAGCCCATCGGACATTCAGAGGGCTTCCTACAATGAGCAGTTCTTC.

The chain has TRBV20-1 and TRBJ1-1; D not certain. Per germline, CDR1 DFQATT and CDR2 SNEGSKA (reference sequence). Between the trimmed V and J ends, which lost 3 bases and 5 bases, there was a span of 22 bases. CDR3 size: 16 residues. The CDR3 reads CSASTAYGQAKTEAFF. The CDR3 DNA sequence: TGCAGTGCTAGTACCGCCTACGGGCAGGCCAAAACTGAAGCTTTCTTT.

This clonotype was detected only a few times. This chain connects TRBV7-4 to TRBJ2-7; 8 bases are a match to TRBD2. The CDR3 runs 15 residues. Germline CDR1 SGHVT, CDR2 SQSDAQ. Germline trimming cut 5 bases from V and 0 bases from J; bases unmatched to any gene: 6. The CDR3 protein is CASSPAGGSSYEQYF. In nucleotides, the CDR3 is TGTGCCAGCAGCCCGGCGGGAGGTAGCTCCTACGAGCAGTACTTC.

This clonotype was seen a handful of times. The V gene is TRBV27, the J gene TRBJ2-5, with 9 bases matching TRBD2. CDR1 and CDR2 (germline): MNHEY, SMNVEV (reference sequence). Germline trimming cut 6 bases from V and 2 bases from J; bases unmatched to any gene: 4. The CDR3 consists of 14 residues. As DNA, the CDR3 is TGTGCCAGCAGCGGACTAGCGTCACAAGAGACCCAGTACTTC. Its translation is CASSGLASQETQYF.

This clonotype was detected only a few times. CDR3 residues: CATSRDHGEAQFF. The CDR3 DNA sequence: TGTGCCACCAGCAGAGATCACGGGGAAGCGCAGTTCTTC. The chain is built from TRBV15 and TRBJ2-1, with D perhaps matching TRBD2 (5 bases). V was pared by 0 bases and J by 12 bases, with 12 bases between. Germline CDR1 is LNHNV and CDR2 is YYDKDF (reference sequence). The CDR3 covers 13 residues.

Remarks on this clonotype: Compared with germline, one end of the junction differs, possibly owing to a read error. This sequence joins TRBV11-1 and TRBJ2-6, with a possible D match to TRBD1 (5 bases). The CDR3 spans 19 residues. The germline V gene has CDR1 SGHAT and CDR2 FQDESV (reference sequence). In DNA, the CDR3 is TGTGCCAGCAGCCCCAAATCACGACAGACTTACTCTGGGGCCAACGGCCTGACTTTC. Residues: CASSPKSRQTYSGANGLTF.

The V gene is TRBV18, the J gene TRBJ2-5; maybe TRBD1 (5 bases). Germline loops: CDR1 KGHSH, CDR2 LQKENI. Trimming shortened V by 9 bases and J by 0 bases, and 14 bases separated the two germline ends. The CDR3 length is 14 residues. CDR3 sequence (DNA): TGTGCCAGTTCCTGGGGCCGGGACCAAGAGACCCAGTACTTC. It yields the protein CASSWGRDQETQYF.

This clonotype was recorded a few times. The chain couples TRBV4-1 to TRBJ2-7, with 9 bases fitting TRBD1. Losses at the gene ends were 3 bases for V and 2 bases for J; bases not matched to a gene: 5. Germline loops: CDR1 MGHRA, CDR2 YSYEKL. The CDR3 totals 15 residues. As DNA, the CDR3 is TGCGCCAGCAGCCACCCGGGACAGGGAACCTACGAGCAGTACTTC. It translates to CASSHPGQGTYEQYF.